The source of this TCR beta chain is a study of T cell repertoires in cytomegalovirus infection (dated by TCRdb to the late 2010s). Regarding the complete study: The peptide stimulations were aimed at well-studied HLA-B-restricted epitopes as well as recently identified HLA-C-restricted CMV epitopes, whose presentation resists viral immunomodulation. Donor HLA type was relevant to the analysis, because carriage of CMV infection together with the matching HLA type was indicated by public TCR beta signatures. Paper-wide results and their limitations: The ex vivo response was dominated by HLA-C-restricted CMV-specific TCR beta clonotypes, which also provided the single most frequent clonotype in two of eight donors. Carriers of CMV infection plus the relevant HLA type were discriminated by the cumulative frequency of public TCR beta family members in the study cohort and in an independent roughly 380-donor cohort.

On this clonotype itself: This clone's antigen is unknown. Base qualities are not provided; no much larger clone lies one nucleotide away.

From the cysteine up to the phenylalanine, the CDR3 has a length of 19 residues. Solely the CDR3 DNA is kept, with 57 bases framed from the first base. The germline V gene (reference sequence) specifies LNHDA as CDR1 and SQIVND as CDR2. V is cut back by 0 bases and J by 4 bases, with 7 bases in the junction unmatched. The treatment or condition label here, explained by the study, means: in vitro stimulation with specific CMV peptide epitopes to enrich CMV-specific T cells. The data were produced on an Illumina HiSeq 1500. The public reads were reanalyzed by TCRdb: fastp trimming at Q25, MiXCR alignment, in-frame beta chains only. Records with the same CDR3 protein are collapsed into one entry carrying the most frequent genes and DNA. Here the sample has hundreds of thousands of distinct CDR3 sequences; approximately 29% occur a single time. The ten largest clones add up to around 12% of the sample.

This sequence originates from a human donor in good health (CMV status not recorded). Some clones in this sample may be carry-over from other donors' samples. This chain is built from TRBV19 and TRBJ2-1, with 15 bases matching TRBD2. Sequencing was performed on cultured CD8+ T cells from PBMCs, taken from culture after CMV antigen stimulation. CDR3 sequence: CASSIEGLAGGPEYNEQFF. In nucleotide form, the sequence is TGTGCCAGTAGTATAGAAGGACTAGCGGGGGGGCCGGAGTACAATGAGCAGTTCTTC.